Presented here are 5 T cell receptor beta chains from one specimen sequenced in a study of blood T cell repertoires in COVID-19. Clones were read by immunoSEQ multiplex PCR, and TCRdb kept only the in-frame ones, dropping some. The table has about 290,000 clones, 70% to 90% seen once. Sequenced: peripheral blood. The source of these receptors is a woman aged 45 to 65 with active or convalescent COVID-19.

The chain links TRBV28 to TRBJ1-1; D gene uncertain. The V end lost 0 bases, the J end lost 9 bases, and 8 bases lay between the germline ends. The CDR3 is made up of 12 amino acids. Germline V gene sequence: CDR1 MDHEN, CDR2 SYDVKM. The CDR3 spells CASSLWNRQAFF. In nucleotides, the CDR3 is TGTGCCAGCAGTTTATGGAACAGACAAGCTTTCTTT.

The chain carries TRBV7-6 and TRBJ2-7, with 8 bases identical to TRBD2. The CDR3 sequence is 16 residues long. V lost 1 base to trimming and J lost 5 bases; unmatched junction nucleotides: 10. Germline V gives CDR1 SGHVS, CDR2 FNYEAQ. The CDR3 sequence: CASSLDGAGVADEQYF. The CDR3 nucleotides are TGTGCCAGCAGCTTAGACGGAGCGGGAGTCGCGGACGAGCAGTACTTC. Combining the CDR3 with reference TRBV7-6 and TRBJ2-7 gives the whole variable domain GAGVSQSPRYKVTKRGQDVALRCDPISGHVSLYWYRQALGQGPEFLTYFNYEAQQDKSGLPNDRFSAERPEGSISTLTIQRTEQRDSAMYRCASSLDGAGVADEQYFGPGTRLTVT.

CDR3 bases: TGTGCCAGCAGTTCTTGGGGGGGGACTGAAGCTTTCTTT. As protein: CASSSWGGTEAFF. J is TRBJ1-1 and V is TRBV6-5; D possibly corresponds to TRBD1 (5 bases). Germline-derived CDR1 and CDR2 are MNHEY and SVGAGI. V was clipped by 4 bases and J by 5 bases, with 11 bases between them. CDR3 size: 13 residues.

CDR3 nucleotide sequence: TGTGCCAGCAACGTCCCGCCCGCTGACAGCTACTTC. It encodes CASNVPPADSYF. The rearrangement uses TRBV6-5 and TRBJ2-7, with D perhaps TRBD1 (5 bases). The CDR3 runs 12 residues. V lost 7 bases, J lost 13 bases, and 20 bases lay in between. Germline V gene lookup returns CDR1 MNHEY and CDR2 SVGAGI.

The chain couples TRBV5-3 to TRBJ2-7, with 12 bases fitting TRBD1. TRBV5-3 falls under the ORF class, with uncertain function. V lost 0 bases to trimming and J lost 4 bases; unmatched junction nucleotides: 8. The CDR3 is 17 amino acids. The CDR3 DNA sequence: TGTGCCAGAAGCTTGGATACTGGGGACAGGGGGCAATACGAGCAGTACTTC. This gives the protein CARSLDTGDRGQYEQYF.